One sample yielded the 15 T cell receptor beta chains listed below, sequenced in a study of OX40 agonist ivuxolimab in advanced cancers. TCRdb's copy holds only in-frame clones and misses some; the assay was immunoSEQ multiplex PCR. Altogether around 100,000 clones are present, about nine tenths being singletons, with the ten largest covering 0.15% to 0.2%. Sequences were derived from CD4+ or CD8+ T cells sorted from blood, sampled in a trial of the OX40 agonist ivuxolimab. Receptors were obtained from an adult with an advanced solid tumor such as melanoma, head and neck, liver or kidney cancer.

The rearrangement uses TRBV6-1 and TRBJ2-7, with D maybe TRBD1 (6 bases). Germline V gives CDR1 MNHNS, CDR2 SASEGT. This CDR3 is 16 amino acids long. V lost 4 bases and J 2 bases, leaving 18 bases between the germline ends. The CDR3 bases are TGTGCCAGCAGTGTAAGAAACACCAGGGGAACCTACGAGCAGTACTTC. Its protein product is CASSVRNTRGTYEQYF.

The chain combines TRBV27 with TRBJ1-2; no reliable D call. Germline V lookup: CDR1 MNHEY, CDR2 SMNVEV (reference sequence). Trimming pared 7 bases from V and 0 bases from J, leaving 15 bases between. The CDR3 covers 15 residues. The CDR3 loop is CASMAQTNTNYGYTF. DNA of the CDR3: TGTGCCAGCATGGCCCAGACCAATACTAACTATGGCTACACCTTC.

This chain uses TRBV28 with TRBJ2-7; 9 nucleotides align to TRBD2. The CDR3 is 14 amino acids. Germline V lookup: CDR1 MDHEN, CDR2 SYDVKM. V lost 6 bases, J lost 0 bases, and 3 bases stayed unmatched. The CDR3 nucleotides read TGTGCCAGCAGGTGGGGACTAGCCTCCTACGAGCAGTACTTC. Encoded protein: CASRWGLASYEQYF.

This chain links TRBV11-3 with TRBJ2-2; D gene unclear. The CDR3 consists of 14 residues. Germline CDR1 SGHNT, CDR2 YENEEA. Trimming left V 1 base short and J 7 bases short, with 10 bases between. The CDR3 region is CASSLAPVHGELFF. CDR3 DNA: TGTGCCAGCAGCTTAGCCCCGGTCCACGGGGAGCTGTTTTTT.

The rearrangement links TRBV6-1 to TRBJ2-1; D ambiguous. The CDR3 is 13 residues long. Trimming stripped 1 base from V and 4 bases from J, with 5 bases between. The germline V gene encodes CDR1 MNHNS and CDR2 SASEGT. CDR3 bases: TGTGCCAGCAGTGAAGTGGGTTACAATGAGCAGTTCTTC. It is translated as CASSEVGYNEQFF.

This chain uses TRBV7-8 with TRBJ2-5; D is unclear. The V end was cut by 1 base, the J end by 0 bases, with 12 bases between. The CDR3 is 16 amino acids. Germline V gene lookup returns CDR1 SGHVS and CDR2 FQNEAQ. The CDR3 loop reads CASSLVLPPNQETQYF. DNA of the CDR3: TGTGCCAGCAGCTTAGTACTCCCCCCCAACCAAGAGACCCAGTACTTC.

The chain combines TRBV14 with TRBJ1-1; unclear D gene. Germline CDR1 and CDR2: SGHDN and FVKESK. The V gene lost 1 base and the J gene lost 3 bases, with 12 bases spanning the gap. The CDR3 covers 15 residues. CDR3 in amino acids: CASSQVSVLDTEAFF. CDR3 DNA sequence: TGTGCCAGCAGCCAAGTTTCCGTCCTGGACACTGAAGCTTTCTTT. Full variable domain (missing parts from reference TRBV14 and TRBJ1-1): EAGVTQFPSHSVIEKGQTVTLRCDPISGHDNLYWYRRVMGKEIKFLLHFVKESKQDESGMPNNRFLAERTGGTYSTLKVQPAELEDSGVYFCASSQVSVLDTEAFFGQGTRLTVV.

The chain couples TRBV4-1 to TRBJ1-1, with 7 bases identical to TRBD1. The germline CDR1 and CDR2 sequences are MGHRA and YSYEKL. CDR3 length equals 14 residues. With V trimmed by 6 bases and J by 0 bases, 4 bases remained unmatched. The CDR3 nucleotides read TGCGCCAGCAGTCCGGACAGGATGAACACTGAAGCTTTCTTT. Translated: CASSPDRMNTEAFF.

The rearrangement joins TRBV9 to TRBJ2-1; TRBD1 matches 8 bases. The trim removed 0 bases at V and 6 bases at J, leaving 5 bases unmatched. The CDR3 runs 15 residues. CDR1 and CDR2 from the germline V gene are SGDLS and YYNGEE. The CDR3 is CASSVATGGSNEQFF. Written as DNA, the CDR3 is TGTGCCAGCAGCGTAGCTACAGGGGGGTCCAATGAGCAGTTCTTC.

This chain connects TRBV6-5 to TRBJ1-1, with D unclear. Germline CDR1 reads MNHEY; CDR2 reads SVGAGI. This CDR3 is built from 14 residues. The ends were cut back, 4 bases at V and 1 base at J, with 10 bases in the middle. The CDR3 reads CASSWKIQNTEAFF. The CDR3 DNA follows: TGTGCCAGCAGTTGGAAAATTCAGAACACTGAAGCTTTCTTT.

The chain carries TRBV27 and TRBJ2-1, with TRBD2 matching over 10 bases. Germline assignment: CDR1 MNHEY and CDR2 SMNVEV (reference sequence). The ends lost 4 bases at V and 3 bases at J; junction bases unmatched: 6. The CDR3 totals 16 residues. DNA for the CDR3: TGTGCCAGCAGTTCCTTAAAGCGGGAGGGCTACAATGAGCAGTTCTTC. Its protein product is CASSSLKREGYNEQFF.

The chain recombines TRBV5-1 with TRBJ2-7, with 8 bases that match TRBD2. J gave up 1 base and V 0 bases, and 6 bases lay outside the gene matches. Germline lookup yields CDR1 SGHRS and CDR2 YFSETQ. The CDR3 runs to 16 residues. The CDR3 sequence is CASSLAVTSVSYEQYF. The CDR3 coding sequence is TGCGCCAGCAGCTTGGCCGTGACTAGCGTTTCCTACGAGCAGTACTTC.

This clone appeared a single time. The chain links TRBV6-1 to TRBJ1-2; D call uncertain. The germline gives CDR1 MNHNS, CDR2 SASEGT. V lost 0 bases and J 5 bases, leaving 13 bases between the germline ends. The CDR3 has 15 residues. CDR3: CASSEAARALYGYTF. Written as DNA, the CDR3 is TGTGCCAGCAGTGAAGCTGCTCGGGCGCTTTATGGCTACACCTTC.

This clone was counted once. The V call is TRBV4-1, the J call TRBJ2-2; no definite D call. This CDR3 region has 15 residues. Trimming stripped 3 bases from V and 6 bases from J, with 14 bases between. From germline, CDR1 is MGHRA and CDR2 YSYEKL. The CDR3 DNA sequence: TGCGCCAGCAGCCAGACCGATGCCTACGCCGGGGAGCTGTTTTTT. Protein sequence: CASSQTDAYAGELFF.

This chain links TRBV30 with TRBJ1-1, with a possible D match to TRBD1 (5 bases). Germline lookup yields CDR1 GTSNPN and CDR2 SVGIG (reference sequence). Trimming cost V 7 bases and J 9 bases, with 30 bases left between them. The CDR3 spans 16 residues. The CDR3 nucleotides read TGTGCCTTGCAACCCTTTCGGGGCGCTGGACCTATCCAAGCTTTCTTT. Translating it yields CALQPFRGAGPIQAFF.